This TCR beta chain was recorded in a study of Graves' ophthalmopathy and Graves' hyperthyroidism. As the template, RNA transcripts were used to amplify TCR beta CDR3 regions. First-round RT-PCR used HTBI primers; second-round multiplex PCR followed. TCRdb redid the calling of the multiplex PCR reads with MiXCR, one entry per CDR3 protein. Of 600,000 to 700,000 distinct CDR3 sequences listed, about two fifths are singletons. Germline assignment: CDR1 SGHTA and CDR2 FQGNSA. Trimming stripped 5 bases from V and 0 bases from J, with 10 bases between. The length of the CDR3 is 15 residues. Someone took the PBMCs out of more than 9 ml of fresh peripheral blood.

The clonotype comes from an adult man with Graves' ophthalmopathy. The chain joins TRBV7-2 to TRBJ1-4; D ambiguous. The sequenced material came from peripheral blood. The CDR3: CASSAGGSTNEKLFF. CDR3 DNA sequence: TGTGCCAGCAGCGCGGGCGGATCAACTAATGAAAAACTGTTTTTT.